This TCR beta chain was identified in a study of memory CD4+ T cells and cytomegalovirus serostatus. On the study more broadly: Of the healthy Belgian adults, roughly ten were CMV seropositive and approximately 24 seronegative. General study results and limits: Of 150 to 200 reported CMV TCRbeta sequences, under 80 were found in memory CD4+ repertoires.

Note on this clone: Its cognate antigen is unknown.

Single viable CD3+CD4+CD8-CD45RO+ cells were sorted as the memory CD4+ T cells. After thawing, CD4+ T cells were positively selected. Some clones are missing from TCRdb's copy, which holds only in-frame ones; the method was immunoSEQ multiplex PCR. The sample includes some 65,000 clones, around 81% of them seen just once. V lost 6 bases, J lost 5 bases, and 16 bases lay in between. The germline CDR1 and CDR2 sequences are MDHEN and SYDVKM. CDR3 length equals 15 residues. The chain uses TRBV28 and TRBJ1-4; D is possibly TRBD1 (5 bases). The clonotype originates from an adult in good health and CMV-seronegative. Some clones in this sample may be carry-over from other donors' samples. The source material was memory CD4+ T cells from blood. The DNA of the CDR3 is TGTGCCAGCAGACCCCCCGACAGACAAAATGAAAAACTGTTTTTT. Translation: CASRPPDRQNEKLFF.